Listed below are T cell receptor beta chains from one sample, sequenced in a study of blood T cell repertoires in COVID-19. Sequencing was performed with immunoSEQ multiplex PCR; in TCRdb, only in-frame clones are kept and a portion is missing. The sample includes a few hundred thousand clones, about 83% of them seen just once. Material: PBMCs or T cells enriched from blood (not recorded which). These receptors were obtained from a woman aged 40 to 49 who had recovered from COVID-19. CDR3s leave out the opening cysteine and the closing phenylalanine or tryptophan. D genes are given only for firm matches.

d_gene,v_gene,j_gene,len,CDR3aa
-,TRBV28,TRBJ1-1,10,ASSLAIQRAF
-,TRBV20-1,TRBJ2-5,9,SSAPQETQY
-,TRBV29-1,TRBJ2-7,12,SGTTGGLSGEQY
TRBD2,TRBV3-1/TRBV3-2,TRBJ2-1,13,ASSEEVGGRAEQF
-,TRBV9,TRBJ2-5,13,ASSVDGNTQETQY
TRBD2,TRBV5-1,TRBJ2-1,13,ASSPEGTSDDEQF
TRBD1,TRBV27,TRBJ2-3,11,ASRTGVGDTQY
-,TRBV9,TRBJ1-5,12,ASSDSGAHQPQH
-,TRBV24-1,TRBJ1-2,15,ATSDLTLVVSNYGYT
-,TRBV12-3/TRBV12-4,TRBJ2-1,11,ASRPSSYNEQF
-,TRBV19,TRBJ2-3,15,ASSKVLVAVITDTQY
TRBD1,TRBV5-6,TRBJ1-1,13,ASSPPGQENTEAF
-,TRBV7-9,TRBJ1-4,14,ASSLATGATNEKLF
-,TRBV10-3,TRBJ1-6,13,AISEGTQGNSPLH
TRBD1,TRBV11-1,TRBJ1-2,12,ASSPRQGVHGYT
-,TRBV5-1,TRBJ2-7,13,ASSLIGGGAYEQY
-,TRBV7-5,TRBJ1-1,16,ARSSEVEGAEGETEAF
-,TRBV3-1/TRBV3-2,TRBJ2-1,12,ASSQRGVDNEQF
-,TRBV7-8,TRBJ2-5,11,ASSFRFAETQY
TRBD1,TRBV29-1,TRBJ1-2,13,SVDRGSGDFDGYT
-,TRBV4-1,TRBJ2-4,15,ASSQVGAGRAKNIQY
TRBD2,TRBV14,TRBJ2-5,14,ASSQGTLGRGETQY
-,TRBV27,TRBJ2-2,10,ASSLSTGELF
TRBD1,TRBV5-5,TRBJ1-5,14,ASSLLYRGRDQPQH